This is a list of T cell receptor beta chains from one sample in a study of shared clonotypes between healthy human individuals. Method: immunoSEQ multiplex PCR; TCRdb's copy keeps in-frame clones and lacks some. The sample has roughly 2 million clones, around 96% seen once. Sequenced input: naive CD8+ T cells sorted from blood. The origin of the receptors is a man younger than 35 in good health. Both conserved end residues are part of each CDR3. The order of the fields is V gene, J gene, D gene, clone size, CDR3 DNA, CDR3 protein. D genes are given only for firm matches. Expanded clones are given a class, and other clones once, few, many or no size at all.

v_call: TRBV4-1
j_call: TRBJ2-5
d_call: .
clone_size: .
cdr3_nt: TGCGCCAGCAGCCAAGAAGGGGGACTACTTTTGGAGACCCAGTACTTC
cdr3_aa: CASSQEGGLLLETQYF

v_call: TRBV6-5
j_call: TRBJ2-7
d_call: TRBD2
clone_size: .
cdr3_nt: TGTGCCAGCAGTGCTAGCGGGGCACTTACCGAGCAGTACTTC
cdr3_aa: CASSASGALTEQYF

v_call: TRBV9
j_call: TRBJ1-6
d_call: .
clone_size: .
cdr3_nt: TGTGCCAGCAGCCCAGAGGGCGATAATTCACCCCTCCACTTT
cdr3_aa: CASSPEGDNSPLHF

v_call: TRBV4-3
j_call: TRBJ2-5
d_call: .
clone_size: .
cdr3_nt: TGCGCCAGCAGCCAAGTCGTAGGCGAGACCCAGTACTTC
cdr3_aa: CASSQVVGETQYF

v_call: TRBV27
j_call: TRBJ2-1
d_call: .
clone_size: .
cdr3_nt: TGTGCCAGCAGTTTGGCGAGGGGTGCCTACAATGAGCAGTTCTTC
cdr3_aa: CASSLARGAYNEQFF

v_call: TRBV29-1
j_call: TRBJ2-7
d_call: .
clone_size: .
cdr3_nt: TGCAGCGTTGTGGGGTCGGGGTACGAGCAGTACTTC
cdr3_aa: CSVVGSGYEQYF

v_call: TRBV25-1
j_call: TRBJ1-5
d_call: .
clone_size: .
cdr3_nt: TGTGCCAGCAGTGACGGAGGCGGCAATCAGCCCCAGCATTTT
cdr3_aa: CASSDGGGNQPQHF

v_call: TRBV6-5
j_call: TRBJ1-3
d_call: .
clone_size: once
cdr3_nt: TGTGCCAGCAGCACCAGCAACTCTGGAAACACCATATATTTT
cdr3_aa: CASSTSNSGNTIYF

v_call: TRBV7-2
j_call: TRBJ1-2
d_call: TRBD1
clone_size: .
cdr3_nt: TGTGCCAGCAGGCACCGGACAGGGACTAACTATGGCTACACCTTC
cdr3_aa: CASRHRTGTNYGYTF

v_call: TRBV4-1
j_call: TRBJ2-5
d_call: TRBD2
clone_size: .
cdr3_nt: TGCGCCAGCAGCCAAGATTTGGCGGGGGGATTCGGAGAGACCCAGTACTTC
cdr3_aa: CASSQDLAGGFGETQYF

v_call: TRBV19
j_call: TRBJ1-1
d_call: .
clone_size: .
cdr3_nt: TGTGCCAGTAGTCATCCAGGGACATTGAACACTGAAGCTTTCTTT
cdr3_aa: CASSHPGTLNTEAFF

v_call: TRBV6-5
j_call: TRBJ2-7
d_call: .
clone_size: .
cdr3_nt: TGTGCCAGCAGTTACTCCGAAGGCAGGGGTGAGCAGTACTTC
cdr3_aa: CASSYSEGRGEQYF

v_call: TRBV6-5
j_call: TRBJ2-7
d_call: TRBD1
clone_size: .
cdr3_nt: TGTGCCAGCAGTTACTCCCGGGACAGAGCCACCTACGAGCAGTACTTC
cdr3_aa: CASSYSRDRATYEQYF

v_call: TRBV13
j_call: TRBJ2-4
d_call: TRBD2
clone_size: .
cdr3_nt: TGTGCCAGCAGCCAGCAACTAGCGGGGGGCGAGAAAAACATTCAGTACTTC
cdr3_aa: CASSQQLAGGEKNIQYF

v_call: TRBV11-1
j_call: TRBJ1-1
d_call: .
clone_size: .
cdr3_nt: TGTGCCAGCAGCTTAGGTGAGAAAGCTTTCTTT
cdr3_aa: CASSLGEKAFF

v_call: TRBV27
j_call: TRBJ2-7
d_call: .
clone_size: .
cdr3_nt: TGTGCCAGCAGTTTGGGCCCGGCCTACGAGCAGTACTTC
cdr3_aa: CASSLGPAYEQYF

v_call: TRBV4-2
j_call: TRBJ1-4
d_call: .
clone_size: .
cdr3_nt: TGTGCCAGCAGCCAAGATCCCAGGGATGATAATGAAAAACTGTTTTTT
cdr3_aa: CASSQDPRDDNEKLFF

v_call: TRBV9
j_call: TRBJ2-2
d_call: .
clone_size: once
cdr3_nt: TGTGCCAGCAGCGCCGACGGGACTCCGGGGGAGCTGTTTTTT
cdr3_aa: CASSADGTPGELFF

v_call: TRBV30
j_call: TRBJ1-1
d_call: TRBD1
clone_size: .
cdr3_nt: TGTGCCTGGAGTGTACCCCGGGACAGCACTGAAGCTTTCTTT
cdr3_aa: CAWSVPRDSTEAFF

v_call: TRBV4-1
j_call: TRBJ1-5
d_call: TRBD1
clone_size: .
cdr3_nt: TGCGCCAGCAGCTCGAGTGGACAGGGCAATCAGCCCCAGCATTTT
cdr3_aa: CASSSSGQGNQPQHF

v_call: TRBV7-9
j_call: TRBJ1-6
d_call: .
clone_size: .
cdr3_nt: TGTGCCAGCAGCTCTTGGGGGGACGATTCACCCCTCCACTTT
cdr3_aa: CASSSWGDDSPLHF

v_call: TRBV11-2
j_call: TRBJ2-7
d_call: .
clone_size: .
cdr3_nt: TGTGCCAGCAGCTTATACACTGTTTACGAGCAGTACTTC
cdr3_aa: CASSLYTVYEQYF

v_call: TRBV14
j_call: TRBJ2-7
d_call: TRBD1
clone_size: .
cdr3_nt: TGTGCCAGCAGCCCCAGGGGACAGGCTGGCTACGAGCAGTACTTC
cdr3_aa: CASSPRGQAGYEQYF

v_call: TRBV28
j_call: TRBJ1-4
d_call: .
clone_size: .
cdr3_nt: TGTGCCAGCAGTTTTGGGGACATACCGGCAACGGGGGAAAAACTGTTTTTT
cdr3_aa: CASSFGDIPATGEKLFF

v_call: TRBV16
j_call: TRBJ1-1
d_call: .
clone_size: few
cdr3_nt: TGTGCCAGCAGCCAATCGGAAGGGCCCTCGGATGCTGAAGCTTTCTTT
cdr3_aa: CASSQSEGPSDAEAFF

v_call: TRBV2
j_call: TRBJ2-3
d_call: TRBD2
clone_size: .
cdr3_nt: TGTGCCAGCAGTGATATTAGACTAGCGGGAGGATGGGATACGCAGTATTTT
cdr3_aa: CASSDIRLAGGWDTQYF

v_call: TRBV13
j_call: TRBJ2-5
d_call: TRBD1
clone_size: once
cdr3_nt: TGTGCCAGCAGCCCGACAGGGGGCGAGGAGACCCAGTACTTC
cdr3_aa: CASSPTGGEETQYF

v_call: TRBV6-5
j_call: TRBJ1-4
d_call: .
clone_size: .
cdr3_nt: TGTGCCAGCAGTTACACTAGCGGGGGCCAAGGCAAACTGTTTTTT
cdr3_aa: CASSYTSGGQGKLFF

v_call: TRBV5-4
j_call: TRBJ2-3
d_call: TRBD2
clone_size: once
cdr3_nt: TGTGCCAGCAGCTTGGAACTAGCGGGGCCCACAGATACGCAGTATTTT
cdr3_aa: CASSLELAGPTDTQYF

v_call: TRBV4-3
j_call: TRBJ2-5
d_call: TRBD2
clone_size: .
cdr3_nt: TGCGCCAGCAGCCAATTACTAGCGGGGGAAGAGACCCAGTACTTC
cdr3_aa: CASSQLLAGEETQYF

v_call: TRBV5-6
j_call: TRBJ2-7
d_call: TRBD1
clone_size: .
cdr3_nt: TGTGCCAGCAGCGCCAATCCGGGACAGACCTACGAGCAGTACTTC
cdr3_aa: CASSANPGQTYEQYF